This TCR beta chain was identified during a study of control samples from healthy donors and cancer patients. Trimming shortened V by 4 bases and J by 3 bases, and 15 bases separated the two germline ends. The CDR3 spans 15 residues. CDR1 MNHEY and CDR2 SMNVEV come from the germline V gene (reference sequence). This table comes from immunoSEQ multiplex PCR, and its TCRdb copy is limited to in-frame clones, with some not included. The data contain some 120,000 clones, about nine tenths of them singletons. The receptor's source is a man in his forties in good health. The specimen sequenced was blood. This chain links TRBV27 with TRBJ2-5; D is unresolved. This CDR3 is CASSYSHGKEETQYF. CDR3 nucleotide sequence: TGTGCCAGCAGTTACTCCCATGGGAAAGAAGAGACCCAGTACTTC.